The next 9 T cell receptor beta chains were all read from a single sample in a study of blood T cell repertoires in COVID-19. This table comes from immunoSEQ multiplex PCR, and its TCRdb copy is limited to in-frame clones, with some not included. This repertoire shows about 100,000 clones, 84% found once; its top ten account for roughly 17%. Sequenced: peripheral blood. The receptor source for this set is a woman aged 55 to 70 with acute or convalescent COVID-19.

The chain couples TRBV5-1 to TRBJ1-3; D unclear. Trimming removed 5 bases at V and 0 bases at J, with 15 bases between. CDR1 SGHRS and CDR2 YFSETQ come from the germline V gene. The CDR3 consists of 16 residues. The CDR3 loop is CASRAGLPSSGNTIYF. The CDR3 DNA reads TGCGCCAGCAGAGCGGGTCTACCAAGCTCTGGAAACACCATATATTTT.

This clone was seen a single time. The J gene is TRBJ2-2, the V gene TRBV19, with a possible D match to TRBD1 (6 bases). The CDR3 is 14 residues long. Deletions cut 7 bases from V and 6 bases from J, with 15 bases between. Germline V gives CDR1 LNHDA, CDR2 SQIVND (reference sequence). CDR3 amino acids: CASTQGLRAGELFF. The CDR3 nucleotides are TGTGCCAGTACCCAGGGGTTAAGGGCCGGGGAGCTGTTTTTT.

CDR3 bases: TGTGCCAGCAGTGAGACTAGCGGGGGGGCCATAGATACGCAGTATTTT. Protein product: CASSETSGGAIDTQYF. This chain links TRBV6-1 with TRBJ2-3, with 14 bases lining up with TRBD2. The trim removed 3 bases at V and 5 bases at J, leaving 4 bases unmatched. The CDR3 totals 16 residues. CDR1 and CDR2 from the germline V gene are MNHNS and SASEGT.

This clone was counted at least ten times. The chain has TRBV12-3 or TRBV12-4 and TRBJ1-2; D is undetermined. The CDR3 consists of 13 residues. Trimming removed 5 bases from V and 8 bases from J, with 15 bases in between. The CDR3 region is CASSKQSFGGYTF. In DNA, the CDR3 is TGTGCCAGCAGTAAACAGAGCTTTGGGGGCTACACCTTC.

This chain uses TRBV6-6 with TRBJ2-3, with 9 bases identical to TRBD2. V trimming: 6 bases; J trimming: 2 bases; junction bases outside the gene matches: 6. From germline, CDR1 is MNHNY and CDR2 SVGAGI (reference sequence). There are 15 residues in the CDR3. The CDR3 DNA reads as TGTGCCAGCAGGATAGCGGGGGACCTCACAGATACGCAGTATTTT. Amino acids: CASRIAGDLTDTQYF.

This clone has more than one count but fewer than ten. The chain employs TRBV6-2 or TRBV6-3 and TRBJ2-7, with a weak D call TRBD2 (6 bases). Trimming took off 4 bases at V and 2 bases at J, with 12 bases between the two ends. CDR1 MNHEY and CDR2 SVGEGT come from the germline V gene. The CDR3 consists of 14 residues. CDR3 region: CASSWTGVPYEQYF. The DNA of the CDR3 is TGTGCCAGCAGTTGGACGGGGGTTCCCTACGAGCAGTACTTC.

This clone was detected a few times. This chain uses TRBV5-6 with TRBJ2-5, with TRBD1 matching over 8 bases. Germline CDR1 and CDR2: SGHDT and YYEEEE. This CDR3 comprises 13 residues. With V trimmed by 2 bases and J by 5 bases, 2 bases remained unmatched. CDR3 DNA: TGTGCCAGCAGCTTAAGGACAGGGGAGACCCAGTACTTC. Translating it yields CASSLRTGETQYF. Together with reference TRBV5-6 and TRBJ2-5, the CDR3 gives the full variable domain: DAGVTQSPTHLIKTRGQQVTLRCSPKSGHDTVSWYQQALGQGPQFIFQYYEEEERQRGNFPDRFSGHQFPNYSSELNVNALLLGDSALYLCASSLRTGETQYFGPGTRLLVL.

The chain joins TRBV9 to TRBJ2-1; 10 nucleotides agree with TRBD2. CDR1 is SGDLS and CDR2 is YYNGEE in the germline V gene. The J segment lost 1 base and the V segment lost 4 bases, leaving 5 bases of the junction unmatched. The CDR3 has 16 residues. For the CDR3, the DNA is TGTGCCAGCAGCCCTTATAGCGGGGGGTCCTACAATGAGCAGTTCTTC. This sequence encodes CASSPYSGGSYNEQFF.

This chain uses TRBV28 with TRBJ1-2; 9 positions match TRBD1. From germline, CDR1 is MDHEN and CDR2 SYDVKM. This CDR3 has 16 residues. With V trimmed by 7 bases and J by 2 bases, 11 bases remained unmatched. As DNA, the CDR3 is TGTGCCAGCAACCGTCCCGGGACAGGGAGCAACTATGGCTACACCTTC. Its translation: CASNRPGTGSNYGYTF.